Included here is one T cell receptor beta chain sequence, with context. This entry belongs to a study of blood T cell repertoires in COVID-19. Looking at the study overall: Nucleic acid was either cDNA or gDNA, and it came from T cells, B-cell-depleted T cells, or PBMCs.

Clones were sequenced by immunoSEQ multiplex PCR, and TCRdb holds only the in-frame ones, with some missing. The profile shows about 200,000 clones, 86% of them singletons. Per germline, CDR1 MNHEY and CDR2 SVGAGI. This CDR3 contains 14 residues. V was pared by 8 bases and J by 4 bases, with 10 bases of the junction left unmatched. The receptor comes from a woman aged 45-65 years with acute or convalescent COVID-19. What was sequenced was peripheral blood. The V call is TRBV6-5, the J call TRBJ2-5; 7 positions match TRBD1. The CDR3 loop is CASSVVRGSETQYF. CDR3 DNA sequence: TGTGCCAGCTCTGTCGTCAGGGGGTCAGAGACCCAGTACTTC.